The present T cell receptor beta chain was sequenced within a study of control samples from healthy donors and cancer patients. The length of the CDR3 is 16 residues. The J segment lost 4 bases and the V segment lost 4 bases, leaving 9 bases of the junction unmatched. Germline V gene sequence: CDR1 SGDLS, CDR2 YYNGEE. Only in-frame clones appear in the TCRdb table, and some are missing; sequencing was by immunoSEQ multiplex PCR. This repertoire shows more than 80,000 clones, approximately 95% found once; its top ten account for 8%. The rearrangement joins TRBV9 to TRBJ2-2, with TRBD2 matching over 8 bases. The receptor was derived from a man aged 18-30 years in good health. What was sequenced was blood. The CDR3 sequence: CASSLISGSGTGELFF. The CDR3 bases are TGTGCCAGCAGCCTGATAAGCGGGAGTGGCACCGGGGAGCTGTTTTTT.